This TCR beta chain was sequenced for a study of a mutant IDH1 vaccine in newly diagnosed glioma. Comments on this clone: What it binds is unknown.

General study findings and limits: Whatever changes occurred in top peripheral T cell clonotypes seemed unrelated to pseudoprogression.

The length of the CDR3 is 16 residues. Looked up from germline, CDR1 is SGHTS and CDR2 is YDEGEE. The germline V and J ends were trimmed by 0 bases and 0 bases, with 11 bases remaining between them. Libraries were prepared by immunoSEQ multiplex PCR; TCRdb keeps only in-frame clonotypes and omits some of them. The repertoire holds tens of thousands of clones, with around 84% as singletons. The time point was: week 35, safety follow-up. In every dose of vaccine, 300 ug of mutant IDH1 20-mer peptide was given alongside topical imiquimod. The patients were given eight vaccinations, one each in weeks 1, 3, 5, 7, 11, 15, 19 and 23.

The chain couples TRBV5-8 to TRBJ2-3; TRBD2 is a possible D gene (6 bases). The clonotype comes from a man aged 25 to 40 with glioma. The source material was PBMCs, sampled from a glioma patient whose treatment included an IDH1 peptide vaccine. In DNA form, the CDR3 reads TGTGCCAGCAGCTTGGAACGGGGGAGGAGCACAGATACGCAGTATTTT. This translates into CASSLERGRSTDTQYF.